Listed below are T cell receptor beta chains from one sample, sequenced in a study of cytotoxic CD8 clonotypes in ibrutinib-treated CLL. The table came from immunoSEQ multiplex PCR; TCRdb's copy has only in-frame clones and leaves some out. The sample lists around 200,000 clones, just over 70% seen once, with roughly 6.4% in the top ten. The sample here was PBMCs, taken after 12 months of ibrutinib treatment. The receptors originated from a human donor with chronic lymphocytic leukemia. CDR3s include the opening cysteine and the closing phenylalanine or tryptophan. A D gene is named only where the DNA matches it firmly. A clone size is listed for some rows: how often the clone was seen (once, few, many), or a class if it is expanded.

clone_size,j_call,v_call,d_call,cdr3_nt,cdr3_aa
.,TRBJ2-7,TRBV4-3,TRBD1,TGCGCCAGCAGCCAGGGTACCGGGACAGGAACCTACGAGCAGTACTTC,CASSQGTGTGTYEQYF
.,TRBJ1-2,TRBV7-9,.,TGTGCCAGCAGCAAAACCCGGGATTATGGCTACACCTTC,CASSKTRDYGYTF
many,TRBJ2-7,TRBV13,TRBD2,TGTGCCAGCAGCTTAAGCCGTAGCGGGAGGTTTGGCTACGAGCAGTACTTC,CASSLSRSGRFGYEQYF
.,TRBJ2-6,TRBV2,.,TGTGCCATAGGGGCATTGGCCCACTCTGGGGCCAACGTCCTGACTTTC,CAIGALAHSGANVLTF
.,TRBJ2-7,TRBV29-1,TRBD1,TGCAGCGTTCAACAGGGGGCAGGCGAGCAGTACTTC,CSVQQGAGEQYF
.,TRBJ1-6,TRBV27,TRBD1,TGTGCCAGCAGGGGGACGGGACAGGGATATTCACCCCTCCACTTT,CASRGTGQGYSPLHF
.,TRBJ2-7,TRBV14,.,TGTGCCAGCAGCCAAGATTTGGGGCTTCTTTACGAGCAGTACTTC,CASSQDLGLLYEQYF
.,TRBJ1-2,TRBV6-6,.,TGTGCCAGCAGTTACTCTCCAGGGGCCGGAGGCTACACCTTC,CASSYSPGAGGYTF
.,TRBJ2-5,TRBV7-2,.,TGTGCCGAGGGCTCCGGCGAGACCCAGTACTTC,CAEGSGETQYF
.,TRBJ2-7,TRBV5-6,.,TGTGCCAGCAGCTTCAGGGATTACGAGCAGTACTTC,CASSFRDYEQYF
.,TRBJ2-2,TRBV6-1,.,TGTGCCAGCAGCGCAGGGGCCAACACCGGGGAGCTGTTTTTT,CASSAGANTGELFF
.,TRBJ1-6,TRBV30,.,TGTGCCTGGAGCCTAGGGGGTAATTCACCCCTCCACTTT,CAWSLGGNSPLHF
few,TRBJ1-2,TRBV28,.,TGTGCCAGCAGTCCCCTTTTCTATGGCTACACCTTC,CASSPLFYGYTF
few,TRBJ2-1,TRBV2,TRBD2,TGTGCCAGCAGTGAATTCGCGGGGGAGGCCTACAATGAGCAGTTCTTC,CASSEFAGEAYNEQFF
.,TRBJ1-1,TRBV28,.,TGTGCCAGCAGTACCGGGCGGGTAGCTTTCTTT,CASSTGRVAFF
.,TRBJ1-1,TRBV19,.,TGTGCCAGTAGTATACTACGTGACCCGATGAACACTGAAGCTTTCTTT,CASSILRDPMNTEAFF
.,TRBJ1-4,TRBV19,TRBD1,TGTGCCAGCGGGGACAGGGGGAGTGAAAAACTGTTTTTT,CASGDRGSEKLFF
.,TRBJ2-3,TRBV30,.,TGTGCCTGGAGTGTGGGGGGAGATACGCAGTATTTT,CAWSVGGDTQYF
.,TRBJ1-3,TRBV25-1,.,TGTGCCAGCAGTGGAACAGGGTCCGGCTCCGGAAACACCATATATTTT,CASSGTGSGSGNTIYF
.,TRBJ1-1,TRBV9,.,TGTGCCAGCAGCGCCGTCCCCTCGACAGTCAACACTGAAGCTTTCTTT,CASSAVPSTVNTEAFF
once,TRBJ1-2,TRBV5-4,.,TGTGCCAGCAGCTTGGCCGGAGGCTACACCTTC,CASSLAGGYTF
medium-sized,TRBJ1-3,TRBV7-9,.,TGTGCCAGCAGCCAACAGGGTCAGGGTGGAAACACCATATATTTT,CASSQQGQGGNTIYF
.,TRBJ2-3,TRBV2,.,TGTGCCAGCAGGTCGCGGTTCACAGATACGCAGTATTTT,CASRSRFTDTQYF
.,TRBJ1-1,TRBV18,TRBD1,TGTGCCAGCTCACCGCGACAGGGGAGTTGGACTGAAGCTTTCTTT,CASSPRQGSWTEAFF
.,TRBJ2-7,TRBV15,.,TGTGCCACCAGCAGAGAATCGGGGGACTACGAGCAGTACTTC,CATSRESGDYEQYF
.,TRBJ1-5,TRBV15,TRBD1,TGTGCCACCAGCAGCAAAGACAGGGGTAGCAATCAGCCCCAGCATTTT,CATSSKDRGSNQPQHF
.,TRBJ2-7,TRBV2,.,TGTGCCAGCATAGGCGGAGCCTACGAGCAGTACTTC,CASIGGAYEQYF
once,TRBJ2-3,TRBV5-6,.,TGTGCCAGCAATCCGACACTAGGCAGTACGCAGTATTTT,CASNPTLGSTQYF
.,TRBJ1-2,TRBV30,.,TGTGCCTGGAGTCCCCAGGGTTTCTATGGCTACACCTTC,CAWSPQGFYGYTF
.,TRBJ1-2,TRBV4-1,TRBD1,TGCGCCAGCAGCCACAATCAAGGACAGGTTGATGGCTACACCTTC,CASSHNQGQVDGYTF
.,TRBJ2-7,TRBV6-5,.,TGTGCCAGCAGTTACTCACCAGGGTTCCACGAGCAGTACTTC,CASSYSPGFHEQYF
.,TRBJ2-7,TRBV15,TRBD2,TGTGCCACCACCCCCGGGGGGGTGAGCGAGCAGTACTTC,CATTPGGVSEQYF